Shown below are 17 T cell receptor beta chains from a single sample sequenced in a study of T-cell reconstitution after alpha-beta-depleted transplantation in children (dated by TCRdb to 2016 to 2017). Libraries were made using PCR. This sample was sequenced with an Illumina HiSeq 2500. TCR library preparation used molecular barcoding, with unique molecular identifiers applied to normalize quantification of the TCRbeta repertoire. TCRdb reanalyzed the raw reads on its own, using fastp at Q25 for trimming and MiXCR for clone calling, and kept in-frame beta chains. Each record represents a unique CDR3 protein, reported with the most common genes and DNA among its rows. A total of 450,000 to 600,000 distinct CDR3 sequences appear in this sample, 18% of them only once. 3.3% of the sample goes to the ten largest clones. Sample: PBMCs from the stem cell graft donor, taken from the stem cell graft. These receptors originate from a human donor who donated a stem cell graft to a child with acute lymphoblastic leukemia.

A single count supports this clonotype. V and J are TRBV7-2 and TRBJ2-5; 11 bases are a match to TRBD2. Trimming took 5 bases from V and 4 from J; bases not matched to a gene: 6. This CDR3 is built from 15 residues. Germline CDR1 reads SGHTA; CDR2 reads FQGNSA. The CDR3 DNA is TGTGCCAGCAGCACCGGGACTAGCGGTATAGAGACCCAGTACTTC. Amino acids: CASSTGTSGIETQYF.

The chain is built from TRBV7-8 and TRBJ1-1; the match to TRBD1 covers 9 bases. Germline CDR1 reads SGHVS; CDR2 reads FQNEAQ. The CDR3 covers 16 residues. With 1 base clipped from V and 3 bases from J, the junction kept 6 bases outside the gene matches. The chain's CDR3 is CASSLGVQGADTEAFF. The CDR3 bases are TGTGCCAGCAGCTTAGGGGTACAGGGGGCGGACACTGAAGCTTTCTTT.

Only a few counts were recorded for this clonotype. The J gene is TRBJ2-1, the V gene TRBV11-2; the match to TRBD1 covers 8 bases. The germline V gene encodes CDR1 SGHAT and CDR2 FQNNGV. The CDR3 covers 14 residues. J lost 8 bases, V lost 3 bases, and 6 bases had no gene match. CDR3 in DNA: TGTGCCAGCAGCTTCCCGGGACAGGAACATGAGCAGTTCTTC. Its translation: CASSFPGQEHEQFF.

This clonotype was counted many times. This chain uses TRBV9 with TRBJ2-7; 9 nucleotides match TRBD1. V was pared by 3 bases and J by 4 bases, with 5 bases of the junction left unmatched. Germline V gene sequence: CDR1 SGDLS, CDR2 YYNGEE. The CDR3 loop spans 14 amino acids. The CDR3 DNA follows: TGTGCCAGCAGCGCCGGGGGACAGGGATACGAGCAGTACTTC. As protein: CASSAGGQGYEQYF.

The chain combines TRBV12-3 or TRBV12-4 with TRBJ1-1; D perhaps matches TRBD1 (6 bases). This CDR3 region has 14 residues. V lost 4 bases to trimming and J lost 1 base, with 10 bases between them. The CDR3 loop is CASSSGTSNTEAFF. Here the CDR3 DNA reads TGTGCCAGCAGTTCCGGGACATCGAACACTGAAGCTTTCTTT.

The gene calls are TRBV11-2 and TRBJ2-2; weak D call: TRBD2 (6 bases). This CDR3 is built from 15 residues. Germline assignment: CDR1 SGHAT and CDR2 FQNNGV. Trimming stripped 5 bases from V and 10 bases from J, with 20 bases between. DNA of the CDR3: TGTGCCAGCAGCCAACAACCCGGGGGTTTGACGGAGCTGTTTTTT. Translation gives CASSQQPGGLTELFF. The full variable domain, rest sourced from reference TRBV11-2 and TRBJ2-2, is EAGVAQSPRYKIIEKRQSVAFWCNPISGHATLYWYQQILGQGPKLLIQFQNNGVVDDSQLPKDRFSAERLKGVDSTLKIQPAKLEDSAVYLCASSQQPGGLTELFFGEGSRLTVL.

In this sample, this clonotype turned up a few times. The chain recombines TRBV11-3 with TRBJ2-7, with a possible D match to TRBD2 (5 bases). Germline V lookup: CDR1 SGHNT, CDR2 YENEEA. The CDR3 spans 15 residues. V lost 0 bases and J lost 6, with 15 bases in between. CDR3 in DNA: TGTGCCAGCAGCTTAGATGGGCAGCGGCCTGGCGAGCAGTACTTC. This sequence encodes CASSLDGQRPGEQYF. The whole variable domain, remainder taken from reference TRBV11-3 and TRBJ2-7, is EAGVVQSPRYKIIEKKQPVAFWCNPISGHNTLYWYLQNLGQGPELLIRYENEEAVDDSQLPKDRFSAERLKGVDSTLKIQPAELGDSAVYLCASSLDGQRPGEQYFGPGTRLTVT.

This clonotype was observed a few times. The genes are TRBV2 and TRBJ2-2; D gene uncertain. The CDR3 loop spans 14 amino acids. Germline V gives CDR1 SNHLY, CDR2 FYNNEI. Trimming removed 8 bases from V and 5 bases from J, with 15 bases in between. CDR3: CASRIDGTTGELFF. As DNA, the CDR3 is TGTGCCAGCCGAATCGACGGAACTACCGGGGAGCTGTTTTTT.

The J gene is TRBJ2-1, the V gene TRBV9; TRBD2 matches 16 bases. Germline trimming cut 2 bases from V and 10 bases from J; bases unmatched to any gene: 3. This CDR3 contains 15 residues. The germline CDR1 and CDR2 sequences are SGDLS and YYNGEE. Here the CDR3 DNA reads TGTGCCAGCAGCGTGGGACTAGCGGGAGGGGAAGAGCAGTTCTTC. It codes for CASSVGLAGGEEQFF.

The chain combines TRBV20-1 with TRBJ2-7, with D perhaps given as TRBD1 or TRBD2 (5 bases each). The CDR3 contains 14 residues. From germline, CDR1 is DFQATT and CDR2 SNEGSKA (reference sequence). V lost 6 bases and J 5 bases, leaving 20 bases between the germline ends. DNA of the CDR3: TGCAGTGCCCGATCCGGGACGCCCCGCGACGAGCAGTACTTC. Translating it yields CSARSGTPRDEQYF.

The V and J genes are TRBV12-5 and TRBJ2-5; the D gene is possibly TRBD2 (5 bases). Germline V gene data show CDR1 as LGHNT and CDR2 as FRNRAP. The CDR3 is 12 amino acids. Trimming left V 5 bases short and J 4 bases short, with 8 bases between. Here the CDR3 DNA reads TGTGCTAGTGGTCTCGAGGGAGAGACCCAGTACTTC. Translated, it gives CASGLEGETQYF.

This clonotype occurred a few times. The rearrangement joins TRBV12-3 or TRBV12-4 to TRBJ2-7, with D perhaps matching TRBD1 or TRBD2 (5 bases each). Trimming pared 6 bases from V and 2 bases from J, leaving 17 bases between. The CDR3 runs 15 residues. The CDR3 DNA reads as TGTGCCAGCAGCTCCATCCGGGACCCTACCTACGAGCAGTACTTC. As protein: CASSSIRDPTYEQYF.

The V call is TRBV11-2, the J call TRBJ2-7; 9 nucleotides agree with TRBD2. The germline V gene has CDR1 SGHAT and CDR2 FQNNGV. The CDR3 covers 16 residues. Trimming at V came to 0 bases and at J to 3 bases, leaving 6 bases not matched to a gene. The CDR3 coding sequence is TGTGCCAGCAGCTTAGATCGGCGGGAGGGCTTCTACGAGCAGTACTTC. It specifies CASSLDRREGFYEQYF.

V usage is TRBV12-3 or TRBV12-4 and J usage is TRBJ1-4, with 11 bases lining up with TRBD1. V lost 4 bases, J lost 6 bases, and 4 bases stayed unmatched. The CDR3 length is 15 residues. The CDR3 sequence: CASSSRDRGYEKLFF. The DNA for the CDR3 is TGTGCCAGCAGTTCCCGGGACAGGGGGTATGAAAAACTGTTTTTT.

This rearrangement joins TRBV9 to TRBJ2-3; 11 bases match TRBD2. With 4 bases clipped from V and 3 bases from J, the junction kept 16 bases outside the gene matches. The CDR3 has 19 amino acids. Germline loops: CDR1 SGDLS, CDR2 YYNGEE. CDR3 amino acids: CASSPRTSGRMYWTDTQYF. The CDR3 DNA follows: TGTGCCAGCAGCCCACGTACTAGCGGGAGAATGTATTGGACAGATACGCAGTATTTT.

The genes are TRBV6-1 and TRBJ2-2; D is undetermined. CDR3 length: 13 amino acids. The germline V gene has CDR1 MNHNS and CDR2 SASEGT. Trimming left V 5 bases short and J 4 bases short, with 8 bases between. As DNA, the CDR3 is TGTGCCAGCAGTCCTTTTAGCACCGGGGAGCTGTTTTTT. This gives the protein CASSPFSTGELFF.

CDR3 DNA sequence: TGCAGTGCTCAGAGAGATGGGGGAGGTTCTGGAGAGACCCAGTACTTC. Its protein is CSAQRDGGGSGETQYF. The V and J genes are TRBV20-1 and TRBJ2-5, with a possible D match to TRBD2 (6 bases). V lost 5 bases and J 4 bases, leaving 23 bases between the germline ends. The CDR3 is made up of 16 amino acids. Looked up from germline, CDR1 is DFQATT and CDR2 is SNEGSKA (reference sequence).